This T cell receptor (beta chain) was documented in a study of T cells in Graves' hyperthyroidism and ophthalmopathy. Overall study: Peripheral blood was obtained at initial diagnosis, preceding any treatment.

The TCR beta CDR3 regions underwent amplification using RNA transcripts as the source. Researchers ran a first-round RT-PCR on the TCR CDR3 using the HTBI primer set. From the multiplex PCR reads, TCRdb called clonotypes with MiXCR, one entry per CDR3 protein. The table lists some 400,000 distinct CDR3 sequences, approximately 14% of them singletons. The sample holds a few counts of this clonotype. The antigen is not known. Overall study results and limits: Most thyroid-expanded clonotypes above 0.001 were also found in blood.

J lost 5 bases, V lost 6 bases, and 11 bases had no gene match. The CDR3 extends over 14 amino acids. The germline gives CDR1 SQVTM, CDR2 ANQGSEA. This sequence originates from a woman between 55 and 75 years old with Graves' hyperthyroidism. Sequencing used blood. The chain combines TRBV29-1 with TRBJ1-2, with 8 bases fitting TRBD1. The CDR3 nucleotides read TGCAGCGTCTCGGGGCAGGGGGCTCGATATGGCTACACCTTC. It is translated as CSVSGQGARYGYTF.